The clone carrying this T cell receptor (beta chain) occurred a few times. The antigen is unknown. The second PCR ran about 6 to 11 cycles with a sample-barcoded 5' primer and J-beta primers. Researchers report that each sample yielded at least 2.5 million CDR3-containing paired-end reads. TCRdb processed the 5' RACE reads anew with MiXCR; each CDR3 protein has one entry. The repertoire holds about a million distinct CDR3 sequences, with roughly 52% as singletons. This sample is part of a study of blood T cells in healthy people across ages. Overall study context: Template switching retrieved approximately one barcoded beta molecule for each two T cells.

Trimming took 6 bases from V and 0 from J, leaving 17 bases between them. The germline CDR1 and CDR2 sequences are MNHEY and SVGAGI. The CDR3 extends over 16 amino acids. Whenever a sample was processed, at least 7 million PBMCs were isolated. Findings of the study overall: Higher diversity, along with more naive CD4+ cells, distinguished long-lived donors from aged donors.

The J gene is TRBJ1-1, the V gene TRBV6-5, with D hard to call. Sequencing was performed on blood. The clonotype originates from a man aged 30 to 45 in good health. The CDR3 loop is CASRATPGGMNTEAFF. For the CDR3, the DNA is TGTGCCAGCAGGGCGACGCCCGGCGGGATGAACACTGAAGCTTTCTTT.